The subject of this entry is one T cell receptor (beta chain). These data are taken from a study of tumor-infiltrating lymphocytes in oesophageal squamous cell carcinoma. Via MiXCR, TCRdb re-called the PCR reads, giving one row per CDR3 protein. The sample carries 9,500 to 15,000 distinct CDR3 sequences, just under 55% recorded once. V lost 3 bases to trimming and J lost 1 base; unmatched junction nucleotides: 4. The CDR3 has 15 amino acids. V usage is TRBV12-3 or TRBV12-4 and J usage is TRBJ2-5, with 8 positions matching TRBD2. Material for sequencing was esophageal tumor tissue. The TCR was taken from a female donor with esophageal squamous cell carcinoma. The CDR3 region is CASSFSGGPQETQYF. The CDR3 nucleotides read TGTGCCAGCAGTTTCAGCGGGGGCCCCCAAGAGACCCAGTACTTC.